This T cell receptor beta chain emerged from a study of cytomegalovirus exposure and HLA in healthy donors (TCRdb year 2017). About the study as a whole: In an earlier analysis of roughly 500 of the donors, 276 Gb of sequence data and just under 120 million unique TCR beta sequences from 150 million to 200 million T cells were reported. About 310 gigabases of sequencing data and tens of millions of unique TCR sequences were included in an early release covering under 650 HLA-typed donors. Among the approximately 430 genotyped donors, approximately 76% belonged to the genetic ancestry cluster associated with self-reported Caucasian donors. The aim of the study was to test whether cataloging public T cell receptors could identify signatures of past pathogen exposure. Using immunosequencing, the study profiled T cell repertoires from about 610 subjects and related those repertoires to cytomegalovirus serostatus. Along with the approximately 670-subject first cohort, a separate validation cohort of roughly 110 different subjects was used. The study combined high-throughput TCR immunosequencing, statistical association of individual TCRs with disease status, and machine learning to predict cytomegalovirus infection status. In a later analysis, previously published TCR beta repertoires from some 640 donors were re-analyzed and high-resolution HLA genotyping was added so that TCR occurrence patterns could be studied. The later analysis used no new phenotypic data to find candidate immune exposures, relying instead on TCR beta sequences and their occurrence across donors. An earlier analysis of fewer than 750 of the donors used high-throughput TCR beta sequencing to judge whether each TCR beta V gene segment behaved as functional or pseudogenic. Donor age, sex, ethnicity and CMV serostatus were collected together with the repertoire data. In a later genetic analysis, genome-wide SNP genotypes for about 55% of the 666 donors were used, and that subset was treated as a discovery cohort. All discovery cohort repertoires had been generated on a single sequencing platform. Both class I and class II loci were covered by HLA typing, at four-digit resolution. The number of donors typed differed by locus, with about 629-640 for A, B, C, DRB1 and DQB1, 522 for DQA1, over 600 for DPA1, and some 450 for DPB1. Because of strong linkage in the cohort, four or five DR-DQ haplotypes were treated as single units for association and clustering. Among 300 to 500 genotyped donors of the cohort, an average of around 250,000 unique TCR beta nucleotide sequences was sequenced per donor, of which about 18% were non-productive. Results the study describes overall, beyond this receptor: According to a later analysis, parvovirus B19, influenza, CMV and Epstein-Barr virus appeared linked to several top co-occurrence clusters. In a later genetic analysis, fewer N-insertions in productive TCRs were reported among donors in an Asian-associated ancestry cluster than the approximately 710-donor mean. In both the original and validation cohorts, the classifier was reported to diagnose cytomegalovirus status with high specificity and sensitivity. A later genetic analysis associated a missense DCLRE1C variant with V-gene and J-gene trimming of TCR beta chains, and an independent cohort replicated the association. In vitro tests confirmed that a few of the cytomegalovirus-associated TCR beta chains recognize cytomegalovirus antigens. According to a later analysis, most CMV-associated TCR beta chains appeared to be HLA-restricted, and the HLA associations seemed to be driven largely by CMV exposure. The earlier analysis of about 600 of the donors excluded fewer than 20 rarely observed V segments, including chromosome 9 orphons, because counts were too low. Roughly uniform sequencing depth across donors was assumed in presence/absence analyses, although this assumption may not hold. Compared with equally common non-associated chains, HLA-associated TCR beta chains in a later analysis were more clonally expanded and had lower generation probabilities. Most TCR sequences were seen in very few donors, while some public TCRs were found in many individuals. Linkage disequilibrium might explain the correlated functional status among segregating V segments, but an unknown experimental factor could not be ruled out. Immune exposure information for the cohort was limited to CMV serostatus. The study listed 170 or so TCR beta chains as associated with cytomegalovirus. According to a later analysis, TCR association rates differed among HLA loci, with DRB1 alleles showing the most associated TCRs and HLA-C alleles showing the fewest. The 87-base-pair reads could not distinguish some IMGT-functional V segments, including TRBV6-2 and TRBV6-3, so those segments were excluded. The authors suggested that the approach could potentially be extended to other disease states and immunological phenotypes. Strong co-occurrence of HLA alleles, especially DR and DQ, made assigning TCR associations to individual alleles difficult. An earlier analysis of approximately 540 of the donors showed that most TCR beta V segments appeared in productive rearrangements either about 87% or about 30% of the time, which broadly matched IMGT annotations. A later analysis associated 15,000 or so TCR beta sequences with specific HLA alleles at a false discovery rate of 0.05. A further reported finding was that TCR beta sequences accurately predicted the HLA-A and HLA-B alleles for most subjects in the first cohort. HLA typing was unavailable for some donors at each locus, so association tests used only the typed subset. A cluster of highly shared sequence variants was judged likely to be a technical artifact of the sequencing pipeline. The cohort was sequenced for TCR beta chains only, and without alpha or paired-chain data the features that could be detected were limited.

Points on this clone: Its cognate antigen has yet to be identified. Base qualities were left out, and no much larger clone turns up one base away.

In total, roughly 670 healthy bone marrow donors made up the cohort. Cohort members were all nominally healthy when sampled, although unrecorded immune exposures were likely present. The donor was CMV seronegative and was included in the group of hundreds of seronegative cohort members. Every donor gave a peripheral blood sample, and the peripheral blood mononuclear cells from that sample were used for TCR beta sequencing. The Qiagen DNeasy Blood Extraction Kit was used to extract genomic DNA from the blood cell samples. The CDR3 goes from the cysteine to the phenylalanine over 15 residues. Only the CDR3 portion is preserved as DNA: 45 bases, with reading frame beginning at the first base. Sequences SGHTS (CDR1) and YDEGEE (CDR2) are obtained from the germline V gene. V is shortened by 2 bases, J by 6 bases, and the region joining them spans 15 bases. Libraries were made using the immunoSEQ multiplex PCR assay. For the multiplex PCR, a mixture combining 60 forward primers for TCR Vbeta segments and 13 reverse primers for TCR Jbeta segments was used. A multiplex PCR assay on genomic DNA amplified the CDR3 region of rearranged TCR beta genes. The Illumina HiSeq System was used to sequence the amplified TCR beta libraries as 87-base-pair reads. The original methods were these. A later analysis counted about 76 million unique TCR beta chains across the 700 or so repertoires, and 9.5 million to 11 million of these chains were shared by at least two donors. Raw reads were error-corrected and collapsed into unique sequences by a nearest-neighbor algorithm in which closely related sequences were merged to remove PCR and sequencing errors. To assign V, D and J gene segments, CDR3 sequences were aligned to IMGT reference sequences. For a sequence to be retained, a match of at least six nucleotides to both a V gene segment and a J gene segment was required. A rearrangement was called productive if the CDR3 had no stop codons and remained in frame with V and J, and every other rearrangement was called non-productive. Following IMGT convention, CDR3 was defined as the stretch from the second conserved V-encoded cysteine to the conserved J-encoded phenylalanine. The earlier analysis of 500 to 750 of the donors excluded any sequence lacking an unambiguous match to a single V gene segment. In an earlier analysis of 450 to 700 of the donors, V segments were called functional above 56.7% productive rearrangements and were called segregating when the between-donor standard deviation exceeded 5%. A statistical classification framework was built to diagnose cytomegalovirus status from the catalog of TCR beta chain sequences. In a later analysis, V and J genes were assigned by comparing TCR nucleotide sequences against IMGT/GENE-DB human TR gene sequences. The TCRdist pipeline was used in a later analysis to assign CDR3 sequences and most-parsimonious VDJ recombination scenarios. In a later analysis, each TCR beta chain was defined by its CDR3 amino acid sequence together with its V-gene family, and reads lacking a unique V-gene family were excluded. In a later analysis, 500 to 650 highly shared, low-generation-probability nucleotide sequences were removed to address suspected cross-contamination and a sequencing artifact. In a later analysis, a clonal expansion index for each public chain was calculated from normalized within-repertoire ranks of inferred template counts. Generation probabilities in a later analysis came from a VDJ recombination model fitted to out-of-frame rearrangements, and those results were checked against IGoR. Hypergeometric tests were used in a later analysis to score TCR-TCR, TCR-HLA and TCR-CMV co-occurrence, with a repertoire-size bias correction applied to the TCR pairs. False discovery rates were estimated in a later analysis by permuting HLA or CMV assignments 20 times. A later analysis grouped co-occurring TCRs with DBSCAN, adding TCRdist sequence similarity when clustering within HLA-allele-positive subsets. Co-occurrence clustering excluded repertoires with fewer than 30,000 or more than 120,000 public chains, plus five with anomalous nucleotide sharing. TCRdb obtained this table from immuneACCESS and retained in-frame rearrangements with V and J assigned. These tables miss some clones; where compared with another copy, unresolved V genes account for less than half of the shortfall, and the remainder is unexplained. The DNA was the basis for D and trimming; V, J and clone size are from that table. This sample comprises fewer than 150,000 clones, 80% of them detected only once. 1% of the sample comes from the top ten.

What was sequenced was PBMCs. The TCR originated in a man between 40 and 49 years old in good health and CMV-seronegative. The chain couples TRBV5-8 to TRBJ2-1; 6 matching bases give a weak D call of TRBD2. The CDR3 protein sequence reads: CASSFESSVVNEQFF. The nucleotides are TGTGCCAGCAGCTTTGAGTCTAGCGTAGTCAATGAGCAGTTCTTC.